The 26 T cell receptor beta chains in this list originate from one sample, sequenced in a study of T-cell memory formation after mild COVID-19. TCRdb re-called the 5' RACE reads through MiXCR, storing one row per CDR3 protein. The sample shows 190,000 or so distinct CDR3 sequences, about a fifth of them seen only once. The specimen sequenced was PBMCs or a T cell subset sorted from them (not recorded which). These receptors originate from an adult woman who had mild COVID-19 (a few samples of this study predate the infection). Cell type and time point are not known.

This sequence joins TRBV6-1 and TRBJ2-7; 8 bases agree with TRBD1. CDR3 length equals 14 residues. With 6 bases clipped from V and 3 bases from J, the junction kept 7 bases outside the gene matches. In germline, CDR1 is MNHNS, CDR2 SASEGT. The CDR3 nucleotides are TGTGCCAGCAGCGCCGGGACAGGACACTACGAGCAGTACTTC. It yields the protein CASSAGTGHYEQYF.

This clonotype appeared a few times. Written as DNA, the CDR3 is TGCAGTGCTAGAGATATGAACACTGAAGCTTTCTTT. Its translation is CSARDMNTEAFF. This sequence joins TRBV20-1 and TRBJ1-1, with D uncertain. CDR3 size: 12 residues. Germline V lookup: CDR1 DFQATT, CDR2 SNEGSKA (reference sequence). With 0 bases removed from V and 0 bases from J, the gap between germline ends came to 2 bases.

This clonotype was counted only a few times. The chain combines TRBV7-9 with TRBJ1-6; D remains unclear. V was cut by 6 bases and J by 9 bases, with 9 bases left in between. Germline-derived CDR1 and CDR2 are SEHNR and FQNEAQ (reference sequence). This CDR3 region has 12 residues. CDR3 in amino acids: CASRVDVSPLHF. The DNA of the CDR3 is TGTGCCAGCAGAGTCGACGTTTCACCCCTCCACTTT. The whole variable domain, remainder taken from reference TRBV7-9 and TRBJ1-6, is DTGVSQNPRHKITKRGQNVTFRCDPISEHNRLYWYRQTLGQGPEFLTYFQNEAQLEKSRLLSDRFSAERPKGSFSTLEIQRTEQGDSAMYLCASRVDVSPLHFGNGTRLTVT.

The sample holds a few counts of this clonotype. J is TRBJ2-5 and V is TRBV12-3 or TRBV12-4; maybe TRBD2 (6 bases). The CDR3 is made up of 13 amino acids. V lost 4 bases and J 6 bases, leaving 12 bases between the germline ends. The CDR3 bases are TGTGCCAGCAGTTCGACTAGAGAGAAGACCCAGTACTTC. Translating gives CASSSTREKTQYF.

The genes are TRBV10-3 and TRBJ1-1; D remains unclear. The V end lost 6 bases, the J end lost 0 bases, and 5 bases lay between the germline ends. CDR3 length: 12 amino acids. The V gene's germline CDR1 is ENHRY and CDR2 SYGVKD. CDR3 bases: TGTGCCATCAGGGAGATGAACACTGAAGCTTTCTTT. Translation: CAIREMNTEAFF.

Ten or more counts support this clonotype. This chain uses TRBV4-2 with TRBJ2-7; 7 nucleotides line up with TRBD2. The CDR3 is made up of 13 amino acids. V was pared by 4 bases and J by 6 bases, with 6 bases of the junction left unmatched. Germline V lookup: CDR1 LGHNA, CDR2 YNFKEQ. As DNA, the CDR3 is TGTGCCAGCAGCCCCGGGGCGGGAGTCGAGCAGTACTTC. This encodes CASSPGAGVEQYF.

The V call is TRBV7-6, the J call TRBJ1-1; 8 bases map to TRBD1. The J segment lost 4 bases and the V segment lost 0 bases, leaving 1 base of the junction unmatched. CDR3 size: 14 residues. Germline values: CDR1 SGHVS, CDR2 FNYEAQ. The CDR3 loop reads CASSLAGQGTEAFF. The CDR3 coding sequence is TGTGCCAGCAGCTTAGCCGGACAGGGCACTGAAGCTTTCTTT. The full variable domain, with the rest looked up from reference TRBV7-6 and TRBJ1-1, is GAGVSQSPRYKVTKRGQDVALRCDPISGHVSLYWYRQALGQGPEFLTYFNYEAQQDKSGLPNDRFSAERPEGSISTLTIQRTEQRDSAMYRCASSLAGQGTEAFFGQGTRLTVV.

J is TRBJ2-7 and V is TRBV29-1; TRBD1 might be the D (5 bases). Looked up from germline, CDR1 is SQVTM and CDR2 is ANQGSEA. Trimming cost V 2 bases and J 1 base, with 12 bases left between them. The CDR3 extends over 14 amino acids. CDR3 in DNA: TGCAGCGTTGAAAGCCCAGGGATGTCCTACGAGCAGTACTTC. This translates into CSVESPGMSYEQYF.

The chain uses TRBV7-6 and TRBJ2-2, with 11 nucleotides matching TRBD2. Per germline, CDR1 SGHVS and CDR2 FNYEAQ. V gave up 1 base and J gave up 3 bases; unmatched junction bases: 10. The CDR3 has 19 residues. As DNA, the CDR3 is TGTGCCAGCAGCTTAGGGTTAGCGGGGGGGCCTTCGTACACCGGGGAGCTGTTTTTT. It specifies CASSLGLAGGPSYTGELFF.

The CDR3 here is CASSLLAGGDEQYF. The CDR3 DNA sequence: TGTGCCAGCAGCTTACTAGCGGGGGGGGACGAGCAGTACTTC. V gene TRBV7-9 combines with J gene TRBJ2-7; 12 bases match TRBD2. V trimming: 2 bases; J trimming: 5 bases; junction bases outside the gene matches: 1. This CDR3 is built from 14 residues. Germline CDR1 SEHNR, CDR2 FQNEAQ (reference sequence).

This clonotype was seen a handful of times. V usage is TRBV7-9 and J usage is TRBJ2-7, with TRBD2 matching 7 bases. CDR1 SEHNR and CDR2 FQNEAQ come from the germline V gene (reference sequence). The J segment lost 6 bases and the V segment lost 4 bases, leaving 12 bases of the junction unmatched. This CDR3 contains 15 residues. The CDR3 DNA sequence: TGTGCCAGCAGCTCCTCCGGGGAGGGTCCCTCCGAGCAGTACTTC. Translation gives CASSSSGEGPSEQYF.

This clonotype showed up just a few times. This chain links TRBV7-9 with TRBJ2-3; D ambiguous. CDR3 size: 12 residues. Germline assignment: CDR1 SEHNR and CDR2 FQNEAQ (reference sequence). V lost 4 bases to trimming and J lost 6 bases, with 8 bases between them. The CDR3 spells CASSSLGDTQYF. CDR3 bases: TGTGCCAGCAGCTCTCTAGGGGATACGCAGTATTTT.

This clonotype was counted a few times. This sequence joins TRBV18 and TRBJ2-7, with 8 positions matching TRBD2. The CDR3 runs to 16 residues. Germline CDR1 reads KGHSH; CDR2 reads LQKENI. Trimming took 2 bases from V and 2 from J; bases not matched to a gene: 8. The CDR3 sequence is CASSPGLAGSPYEQYF. CDR3 coding DNA: TGTGCCAGCTCACCAGGACTAGCCGGCTCTCCCTACGAGCAGTACTTC.

This clonotype was seen a few times. V and J are TRBV7-3 and TRBJ2-1, with D possibly matching TRBD1 (5 bases). This CDR3 has 15 amino acids. Germline assignment: CDR1 SGHTA and CDR2 FQGTGA. The V end lost 5 bases, the J end lost 3 bases, and 14 bases lay between the germline ends. CDR3 amino acids: CASSAGIPFYNEQFF. Here the CDR3 DNA reads TGTGCCAGCAGCGCAGGGATCCCGTTCTACAATGAGCAGTTCTTC.

The J gene is TRBJ1-5, the V gene TRBV19, with unresolved D. The germline gives CDR1 LNHDA, CDR2 SQIVND (reference sequence). The CDR3 loop spans 13 amino acids. Trimming shortened V by 8 bases and J by 2 bases, and 10 bases separated the two germline ends. The CDR3 nucleotides read TGTGCCAGTGAGGGTAAGGGCAATCAGCCCCAGCATTTT. As protein: CASEGKGNQPQHF.

There are a few counts of this clonotype. The V call is TRBV9, the J call TRBJ2-7; D perhaps matches TRBD1 (6 bases). CDR3 length equals 15 residues. Germline V gene lookup returns CDR1 SGDLS and CDR2 YYNGEE. V was cut by 4 bases and J by 4 bases, with 18 bases left in between. CDR3 protein: CASSPTGTHIYEQYF. CDR3 sequence (DNA): TGTGCCAGCAGCCCTACCGGGACACATATTTACGAGCAGTACTTC.

This clonotype turned up a few times. The V call is TRBV15, the J call TRBJ2-2, with 7 bases lining up with TRBD1. The CDR3 consists of 16 residues. V was clipped by 4 bases and J by 3 bases; unmatched bases: 8. The germline V gene encodes CDR1 LNHNV and CDR2 YYDKDF (reference sequence). The CDR3: CATSTPPTGDTGELFF. Here the CDR3 DNA reads TGTGCCACCAGCACCCCCCCCACAGGGGACACCGGGGAGCTGTTTTTT.

The chain joins TRBV29-1 to TRBJ1-2, with TRBD1 identical over 8 bases. V trimming: 6 bases; J trimming: 6 bases; junction bases outside the gene matches: 9. The CDR3 runs to 13 residues. Looked up from germline, CDR1 is SQVTM and CDR2 is ANQGSEA. CDR3 protein: CSVPGQGGNGYTF. In DNA, the CDR3 is TGCAGCGTCCCCGGACAGGGAGGTAATGGCTACACCTTC. Full variable domain (outside the CDR3, taken from reference TRBV29-1 and TRBJ1-2): SAVISQKPSRDICQRGTSLTIQCQVDSQVTMMFWYRQQPGQSLTLIATANQGSEATYESGFVIDKFPISRPNLTFSTLTVSNMSPEDSSIYLCSVPGQGGNGYTFGSGTRLTVV.

This clonotype was detected a few times. The chain carries TRBV4-3 and TRBJ2-5; 11 positions match TRBD2. Looked up from germline, CDR1 is LGHNA and CDR2 is YSLEER. V was pared by 1 base and J by 0 bases, with 4 bases of the junction left unmatched. This CDR3 is 17 amino acids long. This CDR3 is CASSQVLAGGDQETQYF. The DNA for the CDR3 is TGCGCCAGCAGCCAAGTTCTAGCGGGAGGAGACCAAGAGACCCAGTACTTC.

This clonotype showed up just a few times. This rearrangement joins TRBV6-5 to TRBJ2-1; 10 bases agree with TRBD2. The ends lost 7 bases at V and 3 bases at J; junction bases unmatched: 6. Looked up from germline, CDR1 is MNHEY and CDR2 is SVGAGI. CDR3 length: 15 amino acids. In DNA form, the CDR3 reads TGTGCCAGCATGATAGCGGGAGGATACTACAATGAGCAGTTCTTC. This codes for CASMIAGGYYNEQFF.

J is TRBJ1-1 and V is TRBV12-3 or TRBV12-4, with D hard to call. This CDR3 contains 12 residues. V shed 3 bases and J shed 5 bases, with 7 bases lying between them. In DNA, the CDR3 is TGTGCCAGCAGTTTCAGTTTAACTGAAGCTTTCTTT. It codes for CASSFSLTEAFF.

The rearrangement links TRBV20-1 to TRBJ1-1; TRBD1 aligns across 7 bases. Trimming cost V 1 base and J 5 bases; bases outside gene matches: 4. The germline V gene encodes CDR1 DFQATT and CDR2 SNEGSKA (reference sequence). CDR3 length: 13 residues. The CDR3 DNA follows: TGCAGTGCTAGAGGTAGGGGGCCTACTGAAGCTTTCTTT. Amino acids: CSARGRGPTEAFF.

The chain links TRBV6-2 or TRBV6-3 to TRBJ2-7; TRBD1 matches at 7 bases. Germline trimming cut 5 bases from V and 6 bases from J; bases unmatched to any gene: 16. The CDR3 extends over 16 amino acids. Per germline, CDR1 MNHEY and CDR2 SVGEGT. The CDR3 DNA reads as TGTGCCAGCAGTCACCCGAGGGGGCCACTCGAAGTCGAGCAGTACTTC. This translates into CASSHPRGPLEVEQYF.

This clonotype showed up many times. V usage is TRBV9 and J usage is TRBJ2-7, with 10 bases lining up with TRBD2. V gave up 4 bases and J gave up 2 bases; unmatched junction bases: 3. Germline V lookup: CDR1 SGDLS, CDR2 YYNGEE. This CDR3 contains 14 residues. The chain's CDR3 is CASSTGTSAYEQYF. DNA of the CDR3: TGTGCCAGCAGCACCGGGACTAGCGCCTACGAGCAGTACTTC.

This clonotype was found a few times. The rearrangement links TRBV6-5 to TRBJ1-1; possible D gene TRBD1, 5 bases. The CDR3 sequence is 15 residues long. CDR1 is MNHEY, CDR2 SVGAGI, per germline. Trimming stripped 4 bases from V and 10 bases from J, with 22 bases between. This CDR3 reads CASSSSPRMGGGAFF. As DNA, the CDR3 is TGTGCCAGCAGTTCAAGCCCCCGTATGGGCGGGGGAGCTTTCTTT.

This chain links TRBV19 with TRBJ2-1; TRBD2 matches at 10 bases. The CDR3 is 19 residues long. The ends lost 1 base at V and 1 base at J; junction bases unmatched: 10. The germline gives CDR1 LNHDA, CDR2 SQIVND (reference sequence). The CDR3 coding sequence is TGTGCCAGTAGTATAGTAGGACAGCTACTAGCGGGATCCTACAATGAGCAGTTCTTC. It translates to CASSIVGQLLAGSYNEQFF.